This T cell receptor (beta chain) derives from a study of cytomegalovirus exposure and HLA in healthy donors. Study-wide results and caveats: An Asian-associated ancestry cluster reportedly showed fewer N-insertions than the approximately 600-donor mean in a later analysis. Productive rates of about 90% or about 30% were seen for most TCR beta V segments in an earlier analysis.

Germline CDR1 and CDR2: KGHSH and LQKENI. The CDR3 covers 15 residues. The J segment lost 7 bases and the V segment lost 0 bases, leaving 4 bases of the junction unmatched. As regards this clone: As yet, its antigen is unknown.

In the PCR, 60 Vbeta and 13 Jbeta primers were used. TCRdb keeps only in-frame clones here, not all; method: immunoSEQ multiplex PCR. This table has more than 150,000 clones, roughly four fifths appearing once. V usage is TRBV18 and J usage is TRBJ2-1; TRBD2 aligns across 9 bases. Sequencing used PBMCs. This TCR was sampled from a man in his fifties or sixties in good health and CMV-seronegative. As DNA, the CDR3 is TGTGCCAGCTCACCACCTAGCGGGAGTGTAAATGAGCAGTTCTTC. Protein: CASSPPSGSVNEQFF. Combining the CDR3 with reference TRBV18 and TRBJ2-1 gives the whole variable domain NAGVMQNPRHLVRRRGQEARLRCSPMKGHSHVYWYRQLPEEGLKFMVYLQKENIIDESGMPKERFSAEFPKEGPSILRIQQVVRGDSAAYFCASSPPSGSVNEQFFGPGTRLTVL.